The present T cell receptor beta chain was sequenced within a study of T cells in Graves' hyperthyroidism and ophthalmopathy. In the study overall: Upon initial diagnosis and before any treatment, peripheral blood was collected.

CDR1 and CDR2 (germline): SNHLY, FYNNEI. This CDR3 has 13 amino acids. The V end lost 6 bases, the J end lost 5 bases, and 14 bases lay between the germline ends. Authors of the study amplified TCR beta CDR3 regions from RNA transcripts. The HTBI primer set drove a first-round RT-PCR of the TCR CDR3. TCRdb reanalysed the multiplex PCR reads using MiXCR and keeps one entry per CDR3 protein. The sample carries approximately 640,000 distinct CDR3 sequences, 15% to 20% recorded once. No progression to ophthalmopathy during 18 months of follow-up defined stable disease. Fresh peripheral blood, 10 ml, was the source of the PBMCs. Many counts were recorded for this clonotype. Its specificity is not known. Study observations and caveats: Prediction of ophthalmopathy progression came a median roughly 7.1 months pre-onset.

This clonotype was sampled from a woman aged 25 to 39 with Graves' hyperthyroidism. The rearrangement uses TRBV2 and TRBJ2-7; weak D call: TRBD1 (5 bases). Source material: blood. The DNA for the CDR3 is TGTGCCAGCAGCCCTCCGGCAGGGAACGAGCAGTACTTC. Its protein product is CASSPPAGNEQYF.